The clone carrying this TCR beta chain appeared once. The sample is drawn from a study of technical replicates of blood from several donors. CDR3 length equals 18 residues. Trimming removed 0 bases from V and 1 base from J, with 19 bases in between. Germline values: CDR1 SGHVS, CDR2 FQNEAQ. Generated by immunoSEQ multiplex PCR, the TCRdb table keeps only in-frame clones and is missing some. The data contain 80,000 to 90,000 clones, roughly 94% of them singletons. The sample was T cells isolated from PBMCs. This sequence originates from a human donor in good health. The gene calls are TRBV7-8 and TRBJ2-7; possible D gene TRBD2, 6 bases. The CDR3 nucleotides read TGTGCCAGCAGCTTAGCCGCCGGCGGGGATCCTACGTCCTACGAGCAGTACTTC. It encodes CASSLAAGGDPTSYEQYF.